The 8 T cell receptor beta chains presented below share a single source sample, sequenced in a study of cytomegalovirus exposure and HLA in healthy donors. PCR primers comprised 60 Vbeta and 13 Jbeta primers. Produced via immunoSEQ multiplex PCR; TCRdb's table is partial and in-frame only. The sample holds about 150,000 clones, over 65% seen once. The sample was PBMCs. The receptors were gathered from a man between 35 and 55 years old in good health and CMV-seropositive.

The chain couples TRBV5-4 to TRBJ1-3, with D hard to call. CDR3 length: 16 amino acids. CDR1 is SGHNT and CDR2 is YYREEE in the germline V gene (reference sequence). The V end was cut by 1 base, the J end by 0 bases, with 11 bases between. The CDR3 spells CASSLRLGSSGNTIYF. The CDR3 DNA is TGTGCCAGCAGCTTGCGGCTCGGGTCCTCTGGAAACACCATATATTTT.

The rearrangement joins TRBV4-2 to TRBJ1-4; no clear D gene. CDR3 length equals 14 residues. Germline V lookup: CDR1 LGHNA, CDR2 YNFKEQ. V lost 4 bases, J lost 6 bases, and 12 bases lay in between. The CDR3 protein is CASSPRGSDEKLFF. DNA of the CDR3: TGTGCCAGCAGCCCTCGGGGAAGTGATGAAAAACTGTTTTTT.

The rearrangement uses TRBV7-8 and TRBJ2-1; the D gene is possibly TRBD2 (5 bases). Deletions cut 5 bases from V and 10 bases from J, with 21 bases between. This CDR3 comprises 15 residues. The germline V gene encodes CDR1 SGHVS and CDR2 FQNEAQ. CDR3 bases: TGTGCCAGCAGCCCCAACGGGGAGCCCCTAGGAGAGCAGTTCTTC. Amino acids: CASSPNGEPLGEQFF.

This clone occurred a few times. The gene calls are TRBV29-1 and TRBJ2-2; 9 bases fit TRBD2. The V and J ends lost 3 bases and 3 bases, in that order; junction bases with no gene match: 5. The CDR3 spans 15 residues. Germline assignment: CDR1 SQVTM and CDR2 ANQGSEA. CDR3 DNA: TGCAGCGTTGAGGGGACTAGCCTAGACACCGGGGAGCTGTTTTTT. This encodes CSVEGTSLDTGELFF.

This clone was seen a handful of times. This chain links TRBV27 with TRBJ2-1; 10 positions agree with TRBD2. Germline-derived CDR1 and CDR2 are MNHEY and SMNVEV (reference sequence). V lost 9 bases to trimming and J lost 2 bases; unmatched junction nucleotides: 4. CDR3 length equals 14 residues. The chain's CDR3 is CASSGGRTYNEQFF. The CDR3 DNA reads as TGTGCCAGTAGCGGGGGGAGAACCTACAATGAGCAGTTCTTC.

This clone was picked up a small number of times. V is TRBV10-2 and J is TRBJ1-5; D is uncertain. The CDR3 runs to 13 residues. In germline, CDR1 is WSHSY, CDR2 SAAADI. V shed 6 bases and J shed 3 bases, with 9 bases lying between them. In nucleotides, the CDR3 is TGCGCCAGCAGGGGAGGGAACAATCAGCCCCAGCATTTT. Its protein product is CASRGGNNQPQHF.

The chain employs TRBV6-5 and TRBJ1-2; D is ambiguous. Germline-derived CDR1 and CDR2 are MNHEY and SVGAGI. Trimming pared 4 bases from V and 7 bases from J, leaving 16 bases between. The CDR3 runs 14 residues. The CDR3 region has the DNA TGTGCCAGCAGTTTTAAGCTGGGTGCGGGTGGCTACACCTTC. Amino acids: CASSFKLGAGGYTF.

The rearrangement uses TRBV4-2 and TRBJ2-3; no reliable D call. The CDR3 extends over 17 amino acids. V was clipped by 0 bases and J by 6 bases, with 19 bases between them. Germline V gene sequence: CDR1 LGHNA, CDR2 YNFKEQ. The CDR3 protein is CASSQDMGHRTLDTQYF. In DNA, the CDR3 is TGTGCCAGCAGCCAAGATATGGGCCACCGCACATTGGATACGCAGTATTTT.